This T cell receptor (beta chain) was captured by sequencing in a study of glioma-infiltrating T cells after dendritic cell vaccination. CDR3 length: 17 amino acids. Here immunoSEQ multiplex PCR was the method, and the copy in TCRdb shows in-frame clones only, minus some. This sample has 99,000 or so clones, with nearly 90% found just once. Time point specified: after dendritic cell vaccination, including at tumor progression/relapse. The receptor's source is a human donor with glioblastoma. The chain has TRBV21-1 and TRBJ2-7; the D call TRBD2 from the table was never checked on the DNA. TRBV21-1 is a pseudogene. The sequencing here drew on blood, taken after dendritic cell vaccination. CDR3 in DNA: TGTGCCAGCAGCAAAGATAGCCGGGGGGAGAGAGTGTACGAGCAGTACTTC. Translating gives CASSKDSRGERVYEQYF.